The 28 T cell receptor beta chains listed next were all sequenced from one sample in a study of human thymus T cells. Generated by immunoSEQ multiplex PCR, the TCRdb table keeps only in-frame clones and is missing some. The table has more than 50,000 clones, 90% to 95% seen once. The sample consisted of blood. All receptors come from a boy in the first two years of life with a congenital heart defect but otherwise immunologically healthy.

This chain links TRBV4-2 with TRBJ2-3; TRBD2 aligns across 8 bases. The length of the CDR3 is 17 residues. V was pared by 4 bases and J by 0 bases, with 9 bases of the junction left unmatched. In germline, CDR1 is LGHNA, CDR2 YNFKEQ. In nucleotides, the CDR3 is TGTGCCAGCAGCCCACGAACTAGCGGAGTTAGCACAGATACGCAGTATTTT. It is translated as CASSPRTSGVSTDTQYF.

This chain uses TRBV19 with TRBJ2-1; D remains unclear. From germline, CDR1 is LNHDA and CDR2 SQIVND (reference sequence). V gave up 0 bases and J gave up 4 bases, with 10 bases separating them. This CDR3 spans 15 amino acids. The CDR3 sequence: CASSIDLQTYNEQFF. The CDR3 coding sequence is TGTGCCAGTAGTATAGATCTTCAGACATACAATGAGCAGTTCTTC. The variable domain in full, completed from reference TRBV19 and TRBJ2-1, reads DGGITQSPKYLFRKEGQNVTLSCEQNLNHDAMYWYRQDPGQGLRLIYYSQIVNDFQKGDIAEGYSVSREKKESFPLTVTSAQKNPTAFYLCASSIDLQTYNEQFFGPGTRLTVL.

This clone appeared once. This chain joins TRBV11-2 and TRBJ2-1; D uncertain. The CDR3 is 15 residues long. Germline CDR1 is SGHAT and CDR2 is FQNNGV. V was trimmed by 2 bases and J by 0 bases, leaving 8 bases between them. The CDR3 is CASSLRKGSYNEQFF. The CDR3 nucleotides read TGTGCCAGCAGCTTAAGGAAGGGCTCCTACAATGAGCAGTTCTTC.

The chain recombines TRBV6-5 with TRBJ2-5; a possible D gene is TRBD1 (5 bases). The CDR3 extends over 15 amino acids. The V gene's germline CDR1 is MNHEY and CDR2 SVGAGI. The V end lost 2 bases, the J end lost 0 bases, and 10 bases lay between the germline ends. The CDR3 sequence is CASSYVSGHQETQYF. In DNA form, the CDR3 reads TGTGCCAGCAGTTACGTTTCAGGGCACCAAGAGACCCAGTACTTC.

The chain has TRBV10-3 and TRBJ1-5, with D unresolved. The V end lost 10 bases, the J end lost 3 bases, and 16 bases lay between the germline ends. CDR3 length: 14 residues. Germline lookup yields CDR1 ENHRY and CDR2 SYGVKD. The CDR3 nucleotides are TGTGCCACCTCGGTCGGACGGACCAATCAGCCCCAGCATTTT. Its protein product is CATSVGRTNQPQHF.

The chain uses TRBV4-1 and TRBJ1-2, with D perhaps matching TRBD1 (6 bases). The ends were cut back, 1 base at V and 4 bases at J, with 7 bases in the middle. Looked up from germline, CDR1 is MGHRA and CDR2 is YSYEKL. The CDR3 is 13 amino acids. As DNA, the CDR3 is TGCGCCAGCAGCCAAGTGACAGGCTATGGCTACACCTTC. Its translation: CASSQVTGYGYTF.

The rearrangement joins TRBV18 to TRBJ2-7, with a possible D match to TRBD1 (6 bases). CDR1 KGHSH and CDR2 LQKENI come from the germline V gene. V gave up 2 bases and J gave up 3 bases, with 14 bases separating them. The CDR3 sequence is 15 residues long. The DNA of the CDR3 is TGTGCCAGCTCACCAGGGGCAGGGGCAAGCTACGAGCAGTACTTC. This encodes CASSPGAGASYEQYF.

The rearrangement uses TRBV30 and TRBJ1-6, with D tentatively TRBD1 (5 bases). This CDR3 has 14 amino acids. Trimming took off 2 bases at V and 13 bases at J, with 18 bases between the two ends. The V gene's germline CDR1 is GTSNPN and CDR2 SVGIG (reference sequence). CDR3 nucleotides: TGTGCCTGGAGTTACCCCCGGGGGTGGCCCCCCCTCCACTTT. Residues: CAWSYPRGWPPLHF. Using reference TRBV30 and TRBJ1-6 for the parts outside the CDR3, the full variable domain is SQTIHQWPATLVQPVGSPLSLECTVEGTSNPNLYWYRQAAGRGLQLLFYSVGIGQISSEVPQNLSASRPQDRQFILSSKKLLLSDSGFYLCAWSYPRGWPPLHFGNGTRLTVT.

In its sample, this clone was seen once. The chain recombines TRBV4-2 with TRBJ2-7, with D possibly matching TRBD2 (7 bases). Trimming removed 0 bases from V and 6 bases from J, with 18 bases in between. Germline CDR1 is LGHNA and CDR2 is YNFKEQ. The CDR3 spans 16 residues. CDR3 nucleotides: TGTGCCAGCAGCCAAGAAGGGGCGGGGGCCCCCTCCGAGCAGTACTTC. This gives the protein CASSQEGAGAPSEQYF.

This sequence joins TRBV7-2 and TRBJ2-7; perhaps TRBD2 as D (6 bases). The V end was cut by 6 bases, the J end by 0 bases, with 12 bases between. Germline loops: CDR1 SGHTA, CDR2 FQGNSA. The CDR3 loop spans 14 amino acids. The CDR3 loop is CASRGTFSSYEQYF. The CDR3 DNA follows: TGTGCCAGCAGGGGGACTTTTAGCTCCTACGAGCAGTACTTC.

The rearrangement uses TRBV7-2 and TRBJ2-7; weak D call: TRBD2 (6 bases). CDR1 and CDR2 from the germline V gene are SGHTA and FQGNSA. The CDR3 contains 15 residues. Between the trimmed V and J ends, which lost 5 bases and 2 bases, there was a span of 16 bases. The CDR3 sequence is CASSILATLTYEQYF. As DNA, the CDR3 is TGTGCCAGCAGCATTCTAGCGACCTTAACCTACGAGCAGTACTTC.

The chain carries TRBV18 and TRBJ2-1; D may correspond to TRBD1 or TRBD2 (7 bases each). Trimming pared 0 bases from V and 5 bases from J, leaving 11 bases between. CDR1 and CDR2 (germline): KGHSH, LQKENI. The length of the CDR3 is 15 residues. DNA of the CDR3: TGTGCCAGCTCACCACCGGCAGGGGGGGACAATGAGCAGTTCTTC. Residues: CASSPPAGGDNEQFF.

The chain is built from TRBV5-4 and TRBJ2-3; 11 bases are a match to TRBD2. Germline V gene sequence: CDR1 SGHNT, CDR2 YYREEE (reference sequence). With 0 bases clipped from V and 0 bases from J, the junction kept 3 bases outside the gene matches. CDR3 length: 17 residues. The CDR3 spells CASSLGLAGSSTDTQYF. CDR3 DNA: TGTGCCAGCAGCTTGGGACTAGCGGGATCTAGCACAGATACGCAGTATTTT.

The chain combines TRBV11-3 with TRBJ2-7; D is unclear. The CDR3 covers 15 residues. Trimming removed 5 bases at V and 5 bases at J, with 19 bases between. Germline V lookup: CDR1 SGHNT, CDR2 YENEEA. The CDR3 here is CASSPYGAYKDEQYF. DNA of the CDR3: TGTGCCAGCAGCCCCTACGGAGCCTATAAGGACGAGCAGTACTTC.

The gene calls are TRBV19 and TRBJ1-2, with D unresolved. CDR3 size: 12 residues. V was shortened by 6 bases and J by 1 base, with 6 bases between the two germline ends. Germline lookup yields CDR1 LNHDA and CDR2 SQIVND (reference sequence). For the CDR3, the DNA is TGTGCCAGTAGCGGCCGTAACTATGGCTACACCTTC. Amino acid sequence: CASSGRNYGYTF.

The V gene is TRBV6-6, the J gene TRBJ2-7; possibly TRBD2 for D (6 bases). The CDR3 is 14 residues long. Trimming stripped 2 bases from V and 4 bases from J, with 12 bases between. Looked up from germline, CDR1 is MNHNY and CDR2 is SVGAGI (reference sequence). CDR3 region: CASSYGGDLYEQYF. DNA for the CDR3: TGTGCCAGCAGTTACGGCGGGGATCTGTACGAGCAGTACTTC.

The CDR3, as DNA: TGCGCCAGCAGCCGATGGGGCGGGAGCGGTGATAACTATGGCTACACCTTC. The encoded protein is CASSRWGGSGDNYGYTF. This chain uses TRBV5-1 with TRBJ1-2; possibly TRBD1 for D (5 bases). The CDR3 has 17 residues. The V and J ends lost 4 bases and 1 base respectively, with 20 bases between them. CDR1 is SGHRS, CDR2 YFSETQ, per germline.

This clone has only one observation. The J gene is TRBJ2-1, the V gene TRBV28; D gene uncertain. Per the germline V gene, CDR1 is MDHEN and CDR2 is SYDVKM. Trimming removed 4 bases from V and 4 bases from J, with 5 bases in between. The CDR3 extends over 12 amino acids. The CDR3 sequence: CASSYPYNEQFF. DNA for the CDR3: TGTGCCAGCAGTTACCCTTACAATGAGCAGTTCTTC.

The chain has TRBV2 and TRBJ2-7, with TRBD1 matching over 8 bases. The CDR3 is 14 residues long. Trimming cost V 6 bases and J 3 bases; bases outside gene matches: 7. Germline lookup yields CDR1 SNHLY and CDR2 FYNNEI. The DNA for the CDR3 is TGTGCCAGCAGACCCGGGACAGGCCTCTACGAGCAGTACTTC. It is translated as CASRPGTGLYEQYF.

The rearrangement uses TRBV27 and TRBJ2-7; D is perhaps TRBD1 (6 bases). Germline CDR1 reads MNHEY; CDR2 reads SMNVEV (reference sequence). V gave up 5 bases and J gave up 3 bases, with 14 bases separating them. The CDR3 runs 14 residues. CDR3 region: CASSLQTGGYEQYF. The CDR3 nucleotides read TGTGCCAGCAGTCTTCAGACAGGAGGCTACGAGCAGTACTTC.

V gene TRBV5-5 combines with J gene TRBJ1-5; D might be TRBD1 (6 bases). The CDR3 sequence is 15 residues long. Trimming cost V 1 base and J 11 bases, with 19 bases left between them. The germline V gene encodes CDR1 SGHKS and CDR2 YYEKEE (reference sequence). CDR3 residues: CASSLKAGADGSQHF. In DNA form, the CDR3 reads TGTGCCAGCAGCTTGAAGGCGGGGGCGGACGGGTCCCAGCATTTT.

The J gene is TRBJ2-1, the V gene TRBV19, with 9 bases lining up with TRBD2. The CDR3 length is 16 residues. Trimming took 7 bases from V and 0 from J; bases not matched to a gene: 7. Germline loops: CDR1 LNHDA, CDR2 SQIVND (reference sequence). The CDR3 DNA sequence: TGTGCCAGTAAGCCTATAGCGGGGGCCTCCTACAATGAGCAGTTCTTC. Residues: CASKPIAGASYNEQFF.

The J gene is TRBJ2-2, the V gene TRBV6-4; D not resolved. CDR1 and CDR2 from the germline V gene are MRHNA and SNTAGT. This CDR3 is built from 13 residues. Trimming took off 2 bases at V and 3 bases at J, with 4 bases between the two ends. The CDR3 loop reads CASSDRDTGELFF. Here the CDR3 DNA reads TGTGCCAGCAGTGACAGGGACACCGGGGAGCTGTTTTTT.

The table lists this clone with a count of one. The chain links TRBV5-1 to TRBJ2-7, with D maybe TRBD1 (5 bases). Germline lookup yields CDR1 SGHRS and CDR2 YFSETQ. The length of the CDR3 is 12 residues. V lost 3 bases and J 4 bases, leaving 8 bases between the germline ends. In DNA, the CDR3 is TGCGCCAGCAGCTCCAGGGAATACGAGCAGTACTTC. Translation: CASSSREYEQYF.

This chain connects TRBV6-1 to TRBJ2-3; D is possibly TRBD2 (5 bases). Trimming cost V 6 bases and J 0 bases, with 13 bases left between them. Looked up from germline, CDR1 is MNHNS and CDR2 is SASEGT. The CDR3 spans 15 residues. CDR3 residues: CASRRERASTDTQYF. For the CDR3, the DNA is TGTGCCAGCAGGAGGGAGCGAGCTAGCACAGATACGCAGTATTTT.

The chain employs TRBV11-2 and TRBJ1-1; D is perhaps TRBD1 (5 bases). The length of the CDR3 is 15 residues. Germline V lookup: CDR1 SGHAT, CDR2 FQNNGV. V was trimmed by 4 bases and J by 11 bases, leaving 23 bases between them. This CDR3 is CASSSEWDGQLRAFF. CDR3 sequence (DNA): TGTGCCAGCAGCTCCGAGTGGGACGGGCAGCTAAGGGCTTTCTTT.

V usage is TRBV7-3 and J usage is TRBJ2-3; 12 bases are shared with TRBD2. The germline V gene has CDR1 SGHTA and CDR2 FQGTGA. This CDR3 is 14 amino acids long. Unmatched junction bases numbered 4, after V lost 5 bases and J lost 7 bases. The CDR3 here is CASSASGGANTQYF. CDR3 in DNA: TGTGCCAGCAGCGCTAGCGGGGGGGCTAATACGCAGTATTTT.

J is TRBJ2-7 and V is TRBV4-2; 8 bases are a match to TRBD1. Germline trimming cut 4 bases from V and 3 bases from J; bases unmatched to any gene: 5. CDR3 size: 14 residues. CDR1 is LGHNA and CDR2 is YNFKEQ in the germline V gene. The CDR3 sequence: CASSPTGGVYEQYF. The CDR3 coding sequence is TGTGCCAGCAGCCCTACAGGGGGTGTCTACGAGCAGTACTTC.